This T cell receptor beta chain was observed in a study of cytomegalovirus exposure and HLA in healthy donors. Study context: The roughly 120 validation repertoires used the same platform as the roughly 700 first-cohort repertoires (as reported by a later analysis). General observations from the study: Most TCR sequences proved rare, with some public TCRs found in many donors. The listing of roughly 160 TCR beta chains classed them as cytomegalovirus-associated. Reports credit the classifier with highly specific, highly sensitive diagnosis of cytomegalovirus status.

Assay: immunoSEQ multiplex PCR; the TCRdb copy retains only in-frame clones and omits some. The repertoire holds some 110,000 clones, with about 87% as singletons. Regarding this clone: No antigen is known for it.

The CDR3 has 13 amino acids. V shed 5 bases and J shed 4 bases, with 11 bases lying between them. Germline V gives CDR1 MRHNA, CDR2 SNTAGT. Sequenced: PBMCs. The genes are TRBV6-4 and TRBJ1-2, with a possible D match to TRBD1 (6 bases). The sequence was obtained from a man in his late teens or twenties in good health and CMV-seronegative. The CDR3, as DNA: TGTGCCAGCAGTACCAGGGGATCCTATGGCTACACCTTC. This gives the protein CASSTRGSYGYTF.